The entry below gives a single T cell receptor beta chain sequence along with its context. What it recognizes is unknown. Some clones are missing from TCRdb's copy, which holds only in-frame ones; the method was immunoSEQ multiplex PCR. The sample lists 2 million to 2.5 million clones, 93% seen once, with 0.39% in the top ten. J lost 0 bases, V lost 1 base, and 4 bases had no gene match. The CDR3 spans 17 residues. Looked up from germline, CDR1 is KGHSH and CDR2 is LQKENI. The data were obtained in a study of shared clonotypes between healthy human individuals. Overall study results and limits: Memory subsets generally showed smaller estimated richness than naive subsets did.

Source material: naive CD4+ T cells from PBMCs. This sample's subset: CD45RA+ positively selected. The source is a young man in good health. Some clones in this sample may be carry-over from other donors' samples. V and J are TRBV18 and TRBJ2-1; 9 bases map to TRBD2. CDR3 loop: CASSPQISGSSYNEQFF. For the CDR3, the DNA is TGTGCCAGCTCACCACAAATTAGCGGGAGCTCCTACAATGAGCAGTTCTTC.